The source of this TCR beta chain is a study of blood T cell repertoires in COVID-19 (dated by TCRdb to the early 2020s). As for the study more broadly: Collaborator samples came from the United States, Italy and Spain and covered acute and convalescent phases of COVID-19. Samples came from the ongoing ImmuneRACE study (first 160 participants) plus 1,254 subjects from 6 global collaborators. HLA class I and class II types, where available, came from metadata supplied by the sample provider rather than from assay-based typing. Subjects who had been exposed to COVID-19, were actively infected with it, or had recovered from it provided the deeply sampled blood TCRbeta repertoires that made up the dataset. The repertoires were made available in a free public database intended to serve as a resource for research on the immune response to SARS-CoV-2. The prospective study material was composed of cDNA or gDNA derived from T cells, B-cell-depleted T cells, or PBMCs. Nearly every sample came with metadata listing a de-identified subject ID, COVID-19 status, age in years and sex.

From the germline V gene (reference sequence), CDR1 is SEHNR and CDR2 is FQNEAQ. The junction shows trimming of 2 bases on V and 5 bases on J, plus 21 bases between the germline ends. The CDR3, cysteine through phenylalanine, is 17 amino acids long. The DNA shown is the 51-base CDR3, in frame from base 1. The immunoSEQ Assay, a bias-controlled multiplex PCR, was used to amplify TCRbeta CDR3 regions from genomic DNA. The study's own analysis went as follows. Nucleated cell counts per sample were estimated from amplification of reference gene primers within the assay. To quantify the absolute abundance of each unique TCRbeta CDR3 rearrangement, sequence reads were collapsed and filtered. For each sample, productive Simpson clonality was calculated as the square root of Simpson's diversity index over productive rearrangements. The clones in this table, taken by TCRdb from immuneACCESS, are in-frame only. Not every clone is retained; where verified, under half of the shortfall comes from an unresolved V gene, and the cause of the rest is unknown. The V and J calls and clone size were taken over from that table, and D and trimming were inferred from the DNA. For this sample there are 110,000 to 150,000 clones; over 70% appear just once. Of the sample, less than 2% is held by the ten largest clones.

Note on this clone: This clone's antigen is unknown. There are no base qualities to consult, and no much larger clone falls within one base.

Findings and caveats that apply to the study as a whole: The amount of clinical and demographic metadata varied by source and participant and was provided uncurated.

Collaborating institutions collected whole blood in K2EDTA tubes following their own protocols. For TCRbeta analysis, collaborator samples were shipped as frozen whole blood, as isolated PBMCs, or as DNA extracted from either sample type. The sequence was obtained from a woman aged 45-65 years with acute or convalescent COVID-19. This chain joins TRBV7-9 to TRBJ1-2, with the D gene uncertain. Material for sequencing was peripheral blood. This receptor carries the CDR3 CASSLIWVRVRFYGYTF. In nucleotide form, the sequence is TGTGCCAGCAGCTTAATCTGGGTACGGGTCCGATTTTATGGCTACACCTTC.